This record covers a single T cell receptor (beta chain). The antigen is undetermined. This sample was taken from a study of chemoradiotherapy in HPV16-positive cancers. Broader study findings: Candidate HPV-specific clones and E7-related TCR motifs grew in tumor during treatment. HPV-specific T cells were functionally defined from only two HPV16-positive patients.

Here immunoSEQ multiplex PCR was the method, and the copy in TCRdb shows in-frame clones only, minus some. This sample has about 8,900 clones, with about 91% found just once. CDR1 is LNHNV and CDR2 is YYDKDF in the germline V gene (reference sequence). Trimming took 6 bases from V and 1 from J, leaving 15 bases between them. This CDR3 has 15 amino acids. The V call is TRBV15, the J call TRBJ1-1; possible D gene TRBD1, 5 bases. The source is a human donor with HPV-associated anogenital cancer. The specimen was blood, collected from a patient who underwent chemoradiotherapy. CDR3 DNA: TGTGCCACCAGGAATCACCAGGGCCCGAACACTGAAGCTTTCTTT. Protein: CATRNHQGPNTEAFF. Combining the CDR3 with reference TRBV15 and TRBJ1-1 gives the whole variable domain DAMVIQNPRYQVTQFGKPVTLSCSQTLNHNVMYWYQQKSSQAPKLLFHYYDKDFNNEADTPDNFQSRRPNTSFCFLDIRSPGLGDTAMYLCATRNHQGPNTEAFFGQGTRLTVV.